These 2 T cell receptor beta chains originate from one sample sequenced in a study of T cells in Graves' hyperthyroidism and ophthalmopathy. The investigators amplified TCR beta CDR3 regions from RNA transcripts. The study used the HTBI primer set for a first-round RT-PCR of the TCR CDR3. MiXCR, run by TCRdb on the multiplex PCR reads, gives a single entry per CDR3 protein. The data contain some 570,000 distinct CDR3 sequences, approximately 14% of them singletons. Sequencing input: blood. These receptors were obtained from a woman between 18 and 29 years old with Graves' ophthalmopathy.

There are many counts of this clonotype. The chain combines TRBV19 with TRBJ2-7; D gene ambiguous. The V and J ends lost 9 bases and 3 bases respectively, with 12 bases between them. This CDR3 has 12 residues. Per the germline V gene, CDR1 is LNHDA and CDR2 is SQIVND (reference sequence). In nucleotides, the CDR3 is TGTGCCAGGGGCTTGGTGCGCTACGAGCAGTACTTC. This codes for CARGLVRYEQYF.

This clonotype has a count of ten or more. The rearrangement links TRBV5-8 to TRBJ2-7; perhaps TRBD1 as D (6 bases). V was shortened by 7 bases and J by 5 bases, with 16 bases between the two germline ends. CDR3 length: 13 amino acids. Germline loops: CDR1 SGHTS, CDR2 YDEGEE. CDR3 region: CASGLGGINEQYF. The CDR3 DNA reads as TGTGCCAGCGGTCTAGGGGGTATCAACGAGCAGTACTTC.